This paragraph covers one T cell receptor (beta chain) sequence. Antigen specificity is unknown. The data originate from a study of blood T cells in healthy people across ages. Regarding the study as a whole: Per million T cells, the diversity of TCR beta decreased roughly linearly as age advanced.

A minimum of 6 micrograms of total RNA was extracted per sample. Germline V gene sequence: CDR1 SGHVS, CDR2 FNYEAQ. The CDR3 consists of 14 residues. Trimming cost V 4 bases and J 10 bases; bases outside gene matches: 7. For the second PCR, which ran for about 6 to 12 cycles, a sample-barcoded 5' primer and a J-beta primer mix were used. Researchers report that a template-switch adaptor with 12 random nucleotides tagged each cDNA molecule. TCRdb ran MiXCR on the 5' RACE reads and lists one entry per CDR3 protein. The table lists over 1,200,000 distinct CDR3 sequences, 59% of them singletons. The TCR sequence derives from a man younger than 35 in good health. What was sequenced was blood. This chain uses TRBV7-6 with TRBJ1-6, with 7 bases identical to TRBD1. This CDR3 is CASSSYGGGSPLHF. CDR3 DNA: TGTGCCAGCAGCTCCTACGGAGGGGGCTCACCCCTCCACTTT.